Listed below are T cell receptor beta chains from one sample, sequenced in a study of blood T cell repertoires in COVID-19. Here immunoSEQ multiplex PCR was the method, and the copy in TCRdb shows in-frame clones only, minus some. The sample comprises 250,000 to 300,000 clones, over 75% of which are singletons, and 1.9% rests with the top ten. The sequencing sample was made of PBMCs or T cells enriched from blood (not recorded which). These receptors originate from a woman aged 50 to 60 who had recovered from COVID-19. The CDR3 runs from the conserved cysteine through the conserved F or W. Each record gives: CDR3 protein, clone size, V gene, CDR3 length, J gene. The size entry is marked missing in some rows and otherwise reads once, few, many or a size class.

CASSLPGQGFHEQYF . TRBV28 15 TRBJ2-7
CASSHRAVGSSGANVLTF . TRBV3-1/TRBV3-2 18 TRBJ2-6
CASSQDRRLETQYF . TRBV4-2 14 TRBJ2-5
CASSQDPTGNQPQHF . TRBV4-1 15 TRBJ1-5
CASSSRGGALQPQHF once TRBV5-6 15 TRBJ1-5
CASSPQNSEAGELFF . TRBV18 15 TRBJ2-2
CASSPDLASTEAFF . TRBV18 14 TRBJ1-1
CASSVGGLSGNTIYF . TRBV9 15 TRBJ1-3
CASSEEGTGINQPQHF . TRBV6-1 16 TRBJ1-5
CASSFNGRAGETQYF . TRBV7-9 15 TRBJ2-5
CASSRDRDNEKLFF . TRBV5-1 14 TRBJ1-4
CASLTGNTEAFF few TRBV6-5 12 TRBJ1-1
CASSMDRGLGGELFF . TRBV2 15 TRBJ2-2
CASSEYYEQYF . TRBV2 11 TRBJ2-7
CASSVGTSPFTDTQYF . TRBV7-2 16 TRBJ2-3
CASSLGLVGELFF . TRBV11-2 13 TRBJ2-2
CASSFYIRDTEAFF once TRBV28 14 TRBJ1-1
CASSLVTLAGGSTDTQYF . TRBV6-2/TRBV6-3 18 TRBJ2-3
CASSLAGWTPLQSWDYGYTF . TRBV7-2 20 TRBJ1-2
CASSQSAGANVLTF . TRBV18 14 TRBJ2-6
CASSLSLQENYGYTF . TRBV7-2 15 TRBJ1-2
CASSLSGSSYEQYF . TRBV28 14 TRBJ2-7
CAILNRGSYEQYF . TRBV28 13 TRBJ2-7
CASSYVPGQGGEQYF once TRBV6-6 15 TRBJ2-7
CASSLYIAVGQGIYNEQFF . TRBV7-3 19 TRBJ2-1
CATSGGYYEQYF . TRBV15 12 TRBJ2-7
CSALAPNEQFF . TRBV20-1 11 TRBJ2-1
CASSLLPQGNTEAFF . TRBV28 15 TRBJ1-1
CASSSLIMATEAFF . TRBV19 14 TRBJ1-1
CASSKSPGQAQETQYF . TRBV4-1 16 TRBJ2-5
CASSPQARREQYF . TRBV18 13 TRBJ2-7
CAISTGGGNTIYF . TRBV10-3 13 TRBJ1-3
CASSSDRDQFF . TRBV2 11 TRBJ2-1
CASSRGLARGEQFF . TRBV7-9 14 TRBJ2-1
CASSYHRGSNNEQFF . TRBV6-2/TRBV6-3 15 TRBJ2-1
CASSLRWASTDTQYF . TRBV7-2 15 TRBJ2-3
CAWSAGGTGNTIYF many TRBV30 14 TRBJ1-3
CASGQGTSYNSPLHF few TRBV30 15 TRBJ1-6
CASRPQGSNQPQHF . TRBV2 14 TRBJ1-5
CASSQRTGGDTEAFF . TRBV18 15 TRBJ1-1
CASSVGTVSYEQYF . TRBV3-1/TRBV3-2 14 TRBJ2-7
CASSLGDNYEQYF . TRBV7-9 13 TRBJ2-7
CASSEARAAGDTQYF . TRBV6-1 15 TRBJ2-3
CAWAGQVRETQYF . TRBV30 13 TRBJ2-5
CASSDPGTEAFF . TRBV2 12 TRBJ1-1
CASRWTSGSFTDTQYF few TRBV27 16 TRBJ2-3
CASRLKAAPLHF . TRBV12-2 12 TRBJ1-6
CASSPDRGNYGYTF . TRBV18 14 TRBJ1-2
CASSQGGTRTDTQYF . TRBV4-1 15 TRBJ2-3
CASSYSRLSSYEQYF . TRBV6-5 15 TRBJ2-7
CAISEEVDTEAFF . TRBV10-3 13 TRBJ1-1
CASSPEGQAGYGYTF . TRBV9 15 TRBJ1-2
CASMGGRGLGYTF . TRBV28 13 TRBJ1-2